A selection of T cell receptor beta chains follows, all from one sample in a study of blood T cell repertoires in COVID-19. TCRdb keeps only in-frame clones here, not all; method: immunoSEQ multiplex PCR. Of 200,000 to 300,000 clones in the sample, about nine tenths were seen once. The sequencing sample was made of peripheral blood. The receptor set was obtained from a person in their late teens or twenties with COVID-19, enrolled during active disease. CDR3s include the opening cysteine and the closing phenylalanine or tryptophan. D genes are given only for firm matches. Only part of the rows carry a size: once, few, many, or a class if the clone is expanded.

-	TRBV2	TRBJ1-1	-	TGTGCCAGCACCGCGGCGGGGCCCCGCACTGAAGCTTTCTTT	CASTAAGPRTEAFF
-	TRBV11-2	TRBJ2-6	-	TGTGCCAGCAGCCCCGCGGACTGGATTAGTAGCTCTGGGGCCAACGTCCTGACTTTC	CASSPADWISSSGANVLTF
-	TRBV9	TRBJ2-5	TRBD1	TGTGCCAGCAGCGTTCAGGGGGCAGGGGAGACCCAGTACTTC	CASSVQGAGETQYF
-	TRBV19	TRBJ1-2	-	TGTGCCAGTTCAGAACCTCCTAACTATGGCTACACCTTC	CASSEPPNYGYTF
-	TRBV7-2	TRBJ1-3	-	TGTGCCAGCAGCTTAGCGGGGGGGGTCACAGGGCGAATCTTCGGAAACACCATATATTTT	CASSLAGGVTGRIFGNTIYF
-	TRBV6-6	TRBJ2-3	TRBD2	TGTGCCACTTCGGGGGGGAGCACAGATACGCAGTATTTT	CATSGGSTDTQYF
-	TRBV7-9	TRBJ2-1	TRBD2	TGTGCCAGCAGCTATCTAGCGGGAGCGAGAAATGAGCAGTTCTTC	CASSYLAGARNEQFF
few	TRBV30	TRBJ1-2	-	TGTGCCTGGAGCGAGTTCGCCTTGAGAGGGGGCTACACCTTC	CAWSEFALRGGYTF
-	TRBV7-2	TRBJ1-5	TRBD1	TGTGCCAGCAGTTGGACAGGGCGCCAGCCCCAGCATTTT	CASSWTGRQPQHF
-	TRBV2	TRBJ1-1	-	TGTGCCAGCAGTTTACAGGGTGGGGAAACTGAAGCTTTCTTT	CASSLQGGETEAFF
once	TRBV5-6	TRBJ2-5	-	TGTGCCAGCAGCCCGGGACTGCTCTTCGAAGAGACCCAGTACTTC	CASSPGLLFEETQYF
-	TRBV5-1	TRBJ1-1	TRBD1	TGCGCCAGCAGCCGGGAAGATTTACAGGGGCGGGCCACTGAAGCTTTCTTT	CASSREDLQGRATEAFF
-	TRBV19	TRBJ1-5	-	TGTGCCAGTAGTACAGGACAGCTCAATCAGCCCCAGCATTTT	CASSTGQLNQPQHF